The present entry profiles one T cell receptor beta chain with its context. Its antigen target is currently unknown. No much larger clone is present one base from it, and per-base qualities are unavailable. The data stem from a study of blood T cell repertoires in COVID-19 (dated by TCRdb to the early 2020s). About the full investigation: Samples from collaborators originated in the United States, Italy and Spain and spanned both the acute and convalescent phases of COVID-19. The material from the prospective study consisted of cDNA or gDNA derived from T cells, B-cell-depleted T cells, or PBMCs. The dataset comprised deeply sampled blood TCRbeta repertoires from subjects exposed to, actively infected with, or recovered from COVID-19. The repertoires were made available in a free public database intended to serve as a resource for research on the immune response to SARS-CoV-2. The samples were drawn from the first 160 participants of the ongoing ImmuneRACE study and from over 950 subjects provided by 6 global collaborators. Nearly every sample came with metadata listing a de-identified subject ID, COVID-19 status, age in years and sex. Where available, HLA class I and class II types were taken from metadata supplied by the sample provider and were not determined by assay-based typing.

Study-wide findings and limitations: The amount of clinical and demographic metadata varied by source and participant and was provided uncurated.

TCRbeta CDR3 regions were amplified from genomic DNA using the immunoSEQ Assay, a bias-controlled multiplex PCR. The study's own analysis went as follows. Within the assay, amplification of reference gene primers was used to estimate how many nucleated cells each sample contained. To quantify the absolute abundance of each unique TCRbeta CDR3 rearrangement, sequence reads were collapsed and filtered. For each sample, productive Simpson clonality was calculated as the square root of Simpson's diversity index across productive rearrangements. TCRdb retrieved this table from immuneACCESS and kept in-frame rearrangements only. Not all clones are present; in checked studies, unresolved V genes account for under half, and no reason is known for the remainder. That table gives V, J and clone size, and the DNA gave D and trimming. This sample gives roughly 320,000 clones in total; around 86% of them show up just once. Of the sample, roughly 1.3% is held by the ten largest clones.

Collaborating institutions collected whole blood in K2EDTA tubes following their own protocols. For TCRbeta analysis, collaborators shipped samples in one of three forms: frozen whole blood, isolated PBMCs, or DNA extracted from either of those sample types. Via the germline V gene, CDR1 is SGHRS and CDR2 YFSETQ. Reading from cysteine to phenylalanine, the CDR3 counts 16 amino acids. This entry keeps only the CDR3 DNA: 48 bases, framed from base 1. The junction shows trimming of 4 bases on V and 4 bases on J, and the gene matches do not reach 11 bases of it. This receptor chain uses TRBV5-1 and TRBJ2-7; TRBD2 fits 10 bases in the junction. The sequenced sample consisted of peripheral blood. This receptor was taken from a man in his 70s with acute or convalescent COVID-19. CDR3 reads: CASSQASGRAVYEQYF. At the DNA level, the sequence is TGCGCCAGCAGCCAAGCTAGCGGGAGAGCCGTTTACGAGCAGTACTTC.